A single sample gave rise to the 7 T cell receptor beta chains below, sequenced in a study of PD-L1 blockade in urothelial cancer. TCRdb's table, derived via immunoSEQ multiplex PCR, lists solely in-frame clones and lacks some. The sample holds some 45,000 clones, roughly 84% seen once. The time point denotes: pretreatment peripheral blood. Sequences were derived from PBMCs, sampled around atezolizumab (anti-PD-L1) treatment. The source of these receptors is a donor aged 40 or over with urothelial cancer.

The chain uses TRBV4-3 and TRBJ2-3, with TRBD2 matching over 8 bases. The CDR3 has 16 residues. V lost 0 bases, J lost 4 bases, and 6 bases stayed unmatched. Germline V gene data show CDR1 as LGHNA and CDR2 as YSLEER. The CDR3: CASSQDRGGPPDTQYF. CDR3 nucleotide sequence: TGCGCCAGCAGCCAAGATCGGGGGGGACCCCCAGATACGCAGTATTTT.

The gene calls are TRBV7-2 and TRBJ2-7; 7 bases agree with TRBD2. CDR1 and CDR2 from the germline V gene are SGHTA and FQGNSA. V shed 5 bases, J shed 6 bases, and the junction held 16 bases outside the gene matches. CDR3 length: 16 residues. The CDR3 region is CASSRRGLRQYPEQYF. Here the CDR3 DNA reads TGTGCCAGCAGCCGGCGGGGACTACGCCAGTATCCCGAGCAGTACTTC. The whole variable domain, remainder taken from reference TRBV7-2 and TRBJ2-7, is GAGVSQSPSNKVTEKGKDVELRCDPISGHTALYWYRQSLGQGLEFLIYFQGNSAPDKSGLPSDRFSAERTGGSVSTLTIQRTQQEDSAVYLCASSRRGLRQYPEQYFGPGTRLTVT.

The chain combines TRBV7-9 with TRBJ1-2; D is unresolved. This CDR3 comprises 14 residues. V was clipped by 0 bases and J by 4 bases, with 9 bases between them. CDR1 is SEHNR and CDR2 is FQNEAQ in the germline V gene (reference sequence). The CDR3 loop is CASSLAGMGYGYTF. As DNA, the CDR3 is TGTGCCAGCAGCTTAGCCGGGATGGGCTATGGCTACACCTTC. Combining the CDR3 with reference TRBV7-9 and TRBJ1-2 gives the whole variable domain DTGVSQNPRHKITKRGQNVTFRCDPISEHNRLYWYRQTLGQGPEFLTYFQNEAQLEKSRLLSDRFSAERPKGSFSTLEIQRTEQGDSAMYLCASSLAGMGYGYTFGSGTRLTVV.

This clone occurred once. The chain employs TRBV15 and TRBJ1-1; 7 bases map to TRBD1. V shed 4 bases and J 2 bases; nucleotides not matched to a gene: 4. The length of the CDR3 is 14 residues. Looked up from germline, CDR1 is LNHNV and CDR2 is YYDKDF (reference sequence). The CDR3, as DNA: TGTGCCACCAGCACGGGGACAGCCAACACTGAAGCTTTCTTT. It yields the protein CATSTGTANTEAFF. The full variable domain, completed using reference TRBV15 and TRBJ1-1, is DAMVIQNPRYQVTQFGKPVTLSCSQTLNHNVMYWYQQKSSQAPKLLFHYYDKDFNNEADTPDNFQSRRPNTSFCFLDIRSPGLGDTAMYLCATSTGTANTEAFFGQGTRLTVV.

This clone was counted only a few times. This chain links TRBV5-1 with TRBJ1-3; TRBD1 might be the D (5 bases). V was shortened by 7 bases and J by 2 bases, with 22 bases between the two germline ends. From germline, CDR1 is SGHRS and CDR2 YFSETQ. This CDR3 spans 17 amino acids. CDR3 DNA: TGCGCCAGCCAATTCGGACTATGGGGGACTACTGGAAACACCATATATTTT. Its protein product is CASQFGLWGTTGNTIYF.

The CDR3 reads CASTDSPRGANYGYTF. In DNA, the CDR3 is TGTGCCAGTACCGACTCCCCCAGGGGAGCTAACTATGGCTACACCTTC. The chain combines TRBV19 with TRBJ1-2; possible D gene TRBD1, 6 bases. The V end lost 7 bases, the J end lost 0 bases, and 18 bases lay between the germline ends. Germline V CDR1 and CDR2: LNHDA, SQIVND (reference sequence). The CDR3 consists of 16 residues.

The chain has TRBV5-6 and TRBJ1-2; D possibly corresponds to TRBD1 (5 bases). The CDR3 length is 14 residues. The germline gives CDR1 SGHDT, CDR2 YYEEEE. V was pared by 0 bases and J by 3 bases, with 9 bases between. The CDR3 nucleotides are TGTGCCAGCAGCTTGGGGAGGGGAGACTATGGCTACACCTTC. It is translated as CASSLGRGDYGYTF.